This T cell receptor (beta chain) was sequenced in a study of blood T cell repertoires in COVID-19. About the research overall: Spain, Italy and the United States supplied samples that represented acute and convalescent COVID-19. The analysed material was cDNA or gDNA that came from T cells, B-cell-depleted T cells, or PBMCs.

Authors' methods: How many nucleated cells were present was estimated from reference gene primer amplification. Generated by immunoSEQ multiplex PCR, the TCRdb table keeps only in-frame clones and is missing some. The DNA was the basis for D and trimming; V, J and clone size are from that table. The sample records about 33,000 clones, around 88% being singletons. Germline loops: CDR1 MDHEN, CDR2 SYDVKM. CDR3 length: 13 amino acids. Trimming cost V 1 base and J 7 bases, with 8 bases left between them. Material for sequencing was peripheral blood. The receptor was derived from a human donor in a cohort sampled during active COVID-19. The genes are TRBV28 and TRBJ1-5, with D hard to call. The DNA of the CDR3 is TGTGCCAGCAGTTTATTTCTCTACCAGCCCCAGCATTTT. Its translation: CASSLFLYQPQHF.